The present entry profiles one T cell receptor (beta chain) with its context. Germline and junction disagree at one end, which may indicate a read error. Enrollment of patients from Seattle took place during active infection, with longitudinal follow-up. In the source study's methods: Researchers report that nucleated cell counts were estimated from reference gene primer amplification. Clones were sequenced by immunoSEQ multiplex PCR, and TCRdb holds only the in-frame ones, with some missing. For V, J and clone size, that table is used; D and trimming come from the DNA. Here the sample spans about 49,000 clones, 87% being singletons. Germline V gives CDR1 SSHAT, CDR2 FNYEAQ (reference sequence). CDR3 length: 14 amino acids. This entry is derived from a study of blood T cell repertoires in COVID-19.

The chain carries TRBV7-7 and TRBJ2-2; D may be TRBD1 (8 bases). The receptor comes from an elderly woman with COVID-19, enrolled during active disease. The sequenced material came from peripheral blood. The CDR3: CASSGTGGTGELFF. CDR3 sequence (DNA): TGTGCTAGCAGCGGGACAGGAGGCACCGGGGAGCTGTTTTTT.